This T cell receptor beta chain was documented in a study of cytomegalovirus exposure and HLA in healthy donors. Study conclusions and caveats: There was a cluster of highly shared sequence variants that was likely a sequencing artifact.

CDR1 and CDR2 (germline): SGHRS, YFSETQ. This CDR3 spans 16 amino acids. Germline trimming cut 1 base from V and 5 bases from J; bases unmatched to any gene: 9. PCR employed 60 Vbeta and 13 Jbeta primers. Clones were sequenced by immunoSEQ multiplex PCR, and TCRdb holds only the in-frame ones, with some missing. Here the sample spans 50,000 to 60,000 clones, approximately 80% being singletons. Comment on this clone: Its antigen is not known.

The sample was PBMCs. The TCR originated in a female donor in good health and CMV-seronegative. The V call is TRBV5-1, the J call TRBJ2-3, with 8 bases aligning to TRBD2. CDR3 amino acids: CASSLIPAGAVDTQYF. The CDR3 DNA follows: TGCGCCAGCAGCTTGATTCCAGCGGGGGCGGTAGATACGCAGTATTTT.